The T cell receptor (beta chain) described here comes from a study of control samples from healthy donors and cancer patients. This clone was counted a single time. The germline V gene has CDR1 SGDLS and CDR2 YYNGEE. The length of the CDR3 is 15 residues. With 0 bases clipped from V and 1 base from J, the junction kept 0 bases outside the gene matches. Here immunoSEQ multiplex PCR was the method, and the copy in TCRdb shows in-frame clones only, minus some. This table holds 100,000 to 150,000 clones, less than 95% found once. The chain recombines TRBV9 with TRBJ2-5; 10 bases agree with TRBD2. The clonotype was recovered from a man between 18 and 35 years old in good health. The sequenced sample was blood. The CDR3 sequence is CASSVVAGGQETQYF. The CDR3 bases are TGTGCCAGCAGCGTAGTAGCGGGGGGCCAAGAGACCCAGTACTTC.